This T cell receptor (beta chain) originates from a study of cytomegalovirus exposure and HLA in healthy donors. Regarding this clone: No antigen is known for it.

The study, taken as a whole, reports: Accounts indicate the classifier identified cytomegalovirus status with strong specificity and sensitivity.

The junction had 16 bases not matched to a gene; V was cut back by 4 bases and J by 10 bases. The CDR3 loop spans 15 amino acids. The germline V gene encodes CDR1 SGHRS and CDR2 YFSETQ. Measured with immunoSEQ multiplex PCR; TCRdb has only the in-frame clones, and not every one. The data contain some 250,000 clones, approximately 83% of them singletons. The clonotype was recovered from a woman in her twenties or thirties in good health and CMV-seropositive. Sequenced material: PBMCs. The V gene is TRBV5-1, the J gene TRBJ1-2; 7 bases are shared with TRBD1. The CDR3 reads CASSPRATGNKDYTF. The CDR3 nucleotides read TGCGCCAGCAGCCCCCGAGCGACAGGGAATAAGGACTACACCTTC.